The clone carrying this T cell receptor beta chain was seen more than once but under ten times. Using its own MiXCR run on the 5' RACE reads, TCRdb lists one record per CDR3 protein. The repertoire consists of about 260,000 distinct CDR3 sequences, with 16% occurring once and the leading ten covering 20% to 25%. The V end was cut by 5 bases, the J end by 1 base, with 17 bases between. The CDR3 contains 16 residues. The entry originates in a study of T-cell memory formation after mild COVID-19. V usage is TRBV12-3 or TRBV12-4 and J usage is TRBJ1-1, with D perhaps TRBD1 (5 bases). The material sequenced was PBMCs or a T cell subset sorted from them (not recorded which). This TCR was recovered from a man in his late teens or twenties who had mild COVID-19 (a few samples of this study predate the infection). Cell type and time point are not known. The DNA for the CDR3 is TGTGCCAGCAGTACAGGTCGGGACCTAAGGAACACTGAAGCTTTCTTT. It yields the protein CASSTGRDLRNTEAFF.